This is a list of T cell receptor beta chains from one sample in a study of beta chain features in type 1 diabetes. The protocol was immunoSEQ multiplex PCR, while the TCRdb copy is restricted to in-frame clones and leaves out a portion. The data show just over 600,000 clones, around 15% seen once. The specimen sequenced was naive CD4+ T cells from blood. Receptors were obtained from a man aged 18 to 29 in good health. CDR3s include the opening cysteine and the closing phenylalanine or tryptophan. D genes are given only for firm matches. Clone size is stated in some rows and not others, as once, few, many or a class when expanded.

length,V,size,J,D,CDR3,DNA
13,TRBV10-3,-,TRBJ2-6,-,CAIMGAGANVLTF,TGTGCCATCATGGGTGCCGGGGCCAACGTCCTGACTTTC
14,TRBV14,few,TRBJ1-4,-,CASSQEGGAAMLFF,TGTGCCAGCAGCCAAGAAGGTGGAGCGGCAATGCTGTTTTTT
15,TRBV5-1,-,TRBJ1-4,TRBD1,CASSLAGGTQEKLFF,TGCGCCAGCAGCTTGGCAGGGGGAACCCAAGAAAAACTGTTTTTT
14,TRBV7-9,-,TRBJ1-1,TRBD1,CASSRGQGNTEAFF,TGTGCCAGCAGCCGAGGACAGGGGAACACTGAAGCTTTCTTT
12,TRBV28,once,TRBJ2-7,-,CASRDGIGEQYF,TGTGCCAGCAGGGACGGAATAGGTGAGCAGTACTTC
14,TRBV9,few,TRBJ2-7,TRBD2,CASSVYSGSYEQYF,TGTGCCAGCAGCGTATATAGCGGGAGTTACGAGCAGTACTTC
15,TRBV5-1,-,TRBJ2-3,-,CASSFHRTGADTQYF,TGCGCCAGCAGCTTCCACCGGACCGGGGCAGATACGCAGTATTTT
17,TRBV9,few,TRBJ2-1,TRBD2,CASSHKRRAGGHNEQFF,TGTGCCAGCAGCCATAAACGTAGGGCGGGAGGGCACAATGAGCAGTTCTTC
13,TRBV11-2,-,TRBJ1-4,-,CASSSPWIEKLFF,TGTGCCAGCAGCTCCCCCTGGATAGAAAAACTGTTTTTT
17,TRBV7-9,many,TRBJ2-1,-,CASSPRKGTSSYNEQFF,TGTGCCAGCAGCCCTCGGAAGGGTACCAGCTCCTACAATGAGCAGTTCTTC
15,TRBV7-9,few,TRBJ1-1,-,CASSPRRDKNTEAFF,TGTGCCAGCAGCCCCCGCCGGGACAAGAACACTGAAGCTTTCTTT
15,TRBV10-3,-,TRBJ2-3,TRBD2,CAISGLAGGTDTQYF,TGTGCCATCAGTGGACTAGCGGGAGGCACAGATACGCAGTATTTT
12,TRBV29-1,few,TRBJ1-1,-,CSAQGLGTEAFF,TGCAGCGCCCAGGGCCTCGGTACTGAAGCTTTCTTT
16,TRBV7-3,few,TRBJ2-2,-,CASSSTGTLKTGELFF,TGTGCCAGCAGCTCAACGGGGACACTCAAGACCGGGGAGCTGTTTTTT
14,TRBV18,few,TRBJ1-1,TRBD1,CASSPHRDSTEAFF,TGTGCCAGCTCACCTCACCGGGACAGCACTGAAGCTTTCTTT
14,TRBV5-1,-,TRBJ1-4,-,CASSLDRPNEKLFF,TGCGCCAGCAGCCTTGACAGGCCTAATGAAAAACTGTTTTTT
12,TRBV15,-,TRBJ1-2,-,CATSRDWRGYTF,TGTGCCACCAGCAGAGATTGGCGTGGCTACACCTTC
11,TRBV25-1,many,TRBJ2-1,-,CASRGYNEQFF,TGTGCCAGCAGGGGTTACAATGAGCAGTTCTTC
15,TRBV6-5,-,TRBJ1-5,-,CASTKTADGNQPQHF,TGTGCCAGTACCAAGACAGCGGATGGCAATCAGCCCCAGCATTTT
11,TRBV5-6,-,TRBJ2-5,-,CASSFAETQYF,TGTGCCAGCAGTTTTGCAGAGACCCAGTACTTC